This T cell receptor (beta chain) was recovered during a study of T cells after yellow fever vaccination. About the research overall: Libraries from low-cell-number fractions were prepared with the SMART-Seq v4 Ultra Low Input RNA kit.

V dropped 2 bases and J dropped 2; count of bases not matched to a gene: 4. The germline CDR1 and CDR2 sequences are LGHDT and YNNKEL (reference sequence). This CDR3 is 16 amino acids long. Universal primer sites and UMIs were introduced during 5'RACE template-switching synthesis of TCR cDNA. Using its own MiXCR run on the 5' RACE reads, TCRdb lists one record per CDR3 protein. The sample holds some 500,000 distinct CDR3 sequences, approximately 13% seen once. Study-level results: Reappearance after the booster was observed for most primary-vaccination clones (about 96% CD4, approximately 90% CD8). Although the secondary response was weaker, it peaked faster, at day 5 versus 15.

With regard to this clonotype: Its target is not known.

This chain connects TRBV3-1 to TRBJ2-3, with 10 nucleotides matching TRBD2. Sequenced material: PBMCs, taken on the day of the yellow fever booster vaccination. The TCR sequence derives from a man aged 25 to 45 who received the YFV17D yellow fever vaccine. As DNA, the CDR3 is TGTGCCAGCAGCCAACAACTAGCGGGGAACACAGATACGCAGTATTTT. This gives the protein CASSQQLAGNTDTQYF.